This TCR beta chain derives from a study of blood T cell repertoires in COVID-19. Data came from immunoSEQ multiplex PCR; TCRdb stores just in-frame clones and leaves some out. The top ten clones hold over 8% of a sample with hundreds of thousands of clones, just under 85% of them seen once. The trim removed 0 bases at V and 7 bases at J, leaving 3 bases unmatched. The CDR3 is 14 amino acids. The germline gives CDR1 LGHDT, CDR2 YNNKEL (reference sequence). This chain uses TRBV3-1 (or the pseudogene TRBV3-2) with TRBJ1-2; 9 bases align to TRBD1. The specimen sequenced was peripheral blood. This TCR came from an elderly woman with acute or convalescent COVID-19. Written as DNA, the CDR3 is TGTGCCAGCAGCCAAGAGGGACAGGGCAGTGGCTACACCTTC. It encodes CASSQEGQGSGYTF.